This entry lists 18 T cell receptor beta chains sequenced from one sample in a study of shared clonotypes between healthy human individuals. TCRdb's table, derived via immunoSEQ multiplex PCR, lists solely in-frame clones and lacks some. Altogether about 2.4 million clones are present, over 85% being singletons, with the ten largest covering 0.11% to 0.15%. Sequenced: naive CD4+ T cells sorted from blood. The subset: CD45RA+ positively selected. Every receptor here comes from a man younger than 30 in good health.

As to this clone: Different DNA sequences within this sample yield the same CDR3. This chain uses TRBV4-3 with TRBJ1-2; the D gene is possibly TRBD1 (6 bases). The CDR3 runs 13 residues. V shed 0 bases and J shed 7 bases, with 9 bases lying between them. Germline loops: CDR1 LGHNA, CDR2 YSLEER. CDR3 in amino acids: CASSQETGLGYTF. The CDR3 DNA reads as TGCGCCAGCAGCCAAGAAACAGGGCTTGGCTACACCTTC.

With respect to this clone: Other DNA sequences from this sample encode an identical CDR3 as well. The CDR3 loop reads CASSPLAGDHEQYF. CDR3 nucleotides: TGTGCCAGCAGTCCTCTAGCGGGAGACCACGAGCAGTACTTC. The chain joins TRBV6-5 to TRBJ2-7; TRBD2 agrees at 10 bases. Germline V lookup: CDR1 MNHEY, CDR2 SVGAGI. The CDR3 extends over 14 amino acids. Losses at the gene ends were 5 bases for V and 5 bases for J; bases not matched to a gene: 6.

The chain carries TRBV5-6 and TRBJ1-3, with D tentatively TRBD1 (5 bases). CDR3 length: 16 residues. V dropped 0 bases and J dropped 4 bases, with 14 bases sitting between them. CDR1 and CDR2 (germline): SGHDT, YYEEEE. For the CDR3, the DNA is TGTGCCAGCAGCTTGGATAGGGGCGCGAAGGGAAACACCATATATTTT. Residues: CASSLDRGAKGNTIYF.

This chain connects TRBV19 to TRBJ2-7; TRBD1 matches at 10 bases. The germline CDR1 and CDR2 sequences are LNHDA and SQIVND (reference sequence). V trimming: 3 bases; J trimming: 2 bases; junction bases outside the gene matches: 4. The CDR3 has 15 residues. CDR3 region: CASSIAGTGAYEQYF. The CDR3 nucleotides are TGTGCCAGTAGTATCGCCGGGACAGGGGCCTACGAGCAGTACTTC.

The J gene is TRBJ1-2, the V gene TRBV9; 7 nucleotides align to TRBD1. The length of the CDR3 is 15 residues. Germline V gene data show CDR1 as SGDLS and CDR2 as YYNGEE. V lost 3 bases and J lost 5; bases outside the gene matches: 10. DNA of the CDR3: TGTGCCAGCAGCGAGAACACAGGGGTTGAGTATGGCTACACCTTC. As protein: CASSENTGVEYGYTF.

J is TRBJ1-1 and V is TRBV19; 8 nucleotides align to TRBD1. Germline values: CDR1 LNHDA, CDR2 SQIVND (reference sequence). This CDR3 comprises 17 residues. J lost 4 bases, V lost 5 bases, and 15 bases had no gene match. The CDR3 spells CASSPFTPGGSSTEAFF. The CDR3 region has the DNA TGTGCCAGTAGTCCCTTTACGCCAGGGGGCTCGAGCACTGAAGCTTTCTTT.

This rearrangement joins TRBV19 to TRBJ1-6, with D unclear. Germline values: CDR1 LNHDA, CDR2 SQIVND (reference sequence). CDR3 length equals 16 residues. Trimming removed 8 bases at V and 7 bases at J, with 21 bases between. The CDR3 DNA reads TGTGCCAGTCGAGGCAGTTTGGGGATCGGAAATTCACCCCTCCACTTT. Translation: CASRGSLGIGNSPLHF.

V gene TRBV5-1 combines with J gene TRBJ2-7, with 7 bases fitting TRBD1. The germline gives CDR1 SGHRS, CDR2 YFSETQ. V lost 4 bases to trimming and J lost 1 base; unmatched junction nucleotides: 8. The CDR3 length is 15 residues. The CDR3 DNA sequence: TGCGCCAGCAGCCCATACGGACAGGCATCCTACGAGCAGTACTTC. Its protein product is CASSPYGQASYEQYF.

V is TRBV2 and J is TRBJ1-4; TRBD1 aligns across 7 bases. This CDR3 region has 15 residues. Germline CDR1 is SNHLY and CDR2 is FYNNEI. J was trimmed by 5 bases and V by 3 bases; bases with no gene match: 6. The CDR3 here is CASSERQGGNEKLFF. The CDR3 bases are TGTGCCAGCAGTGAGAGGCAGGGGGGGAATGAAAAACTGTTTTTT. Complete variable domain (other parts from reference TRBV2 and TRBJ1-4): EPEVTQTPSHQVTQMGQEVILRCVPISNHLYFYWYRQILGQKVEFLVSFYNNEISEKSEIFDDQFSVERPDGSNFTLKIRSTKLEDSAMYFCASSERQGGNEKLFFGSGTQLSVL.

The V call is TRBV10-3, the J call TRBJ1-3; maybe TRBD1 (5 bases). CDR1 and CDR2 (germline): ENHRY, SYGVKD. The CDR3 has 13 amino acids. The germline V and J ends were trimmed by 6 bases and 4 bases, with 10 bases remaining between them. CDR3 sequence: CAIRGTGGNTIYF. CDR3 coding DNA: TGTGCCATCAGGGGAACAGGCGGAAACACCATATATTTT.

The V call is TRBV7-8, the J call TRBJ1-1; D is unresolved. This CDR3 spans 14 amino acids. With 1 base removed from V and 3 bases from J, the gap between germline ends came to 9 bases. Germline values: CDR1 SGHVS, CDR2 FQNEAQ. Here the CDR3 reads CASSLEAVHTEAFF. As DNA, the CDR3 is TGTGCCAGCAGCTTAGAGGCGGTTCACACTGAAGCTTTCTTT.

This clone was seen only a few times. The chain has TRBV5-1 and TRBJ1-1; the match to TRBD1 covers 9 bases. V lost 4 bases to trimming and J lost 4 bases; unmatched junction nucleotides: 5. CDR3 size: 14 residues. Per germline, CDR1 SGHRS and CDR2 YFSETQ. CDR3: CASSPTGGGTEAFF. The DNA of the CDR3 is TGCGCCAGCAGCCCGACAGGGGGTGGCACTGAAGCTTTCTTT.

The rearrangement joins TRBV28 to TRBJ1-6, with no clear D. Trimming took off 8 bases at V and 6 bases at J, with 5 bases between the two ends. Germline loops: CDR1 MDHEN, CDR2 SYDVKM. The CDR3 loop spans 11 amino acids. The CDR3 loop is CASAINSPLHF. CDR3 DNA: TGTGCCAGCGCGATTAATTCACCCCTCCACTTT. Full variable domain (outside the CDR3, taken from reference TRBV28 and TRBJ1-6): DVKVTQSSRYLVKRTGEKVFLECVQDMDHENMFWYRQDPGLGLRLIYFSYDVKMKEKGDIPEGYSVSREKKERFSLILESASTNQTSMYLCASAINSPLHFGNGTRLTVT.

This rearrangement joins TRBV5-4 to TRBJ1-1; D is ambiguous. The germline V and J ends were trimmed by 4 bases and 5 bases, with 12 bases remaining between them. This CDR3 is 13 amino acids long. Germline V CDR1 and CDR2: SGHNT, YYREEE (reference sequence). CDR3 coding DNA: TGTGCCAGCAGCCAAGATACAGTTACTGAAGCTTTCTTT. Translating gives CASSQDTVTEAFF.

V is TRBV10-1 and J is TRBJ2-7; 8 bases line up with TRBD1. Unmatched junction bases numbered 5, after V lost 3 bases and J lost 4 bases. The CDR3 has 14 residues. Germline V gene sequence: CDR1 WNHNN, CDR2 SYGVQD (reference sequence). The CDR3 DNA sequence: TGCGCCAGCAGTGACGGGCAGGGGGCATACGAGCAGTACTTC. This codes for CASSDGQGAYEQYF.

V usage is TRBV29-1 and J usage is TRBJ2-1; TRBD1 matches 11 bases. The CDR3 consists of 19 residues. Germline V gene data show CDR1 as SQVTM and CDR2 as ANQGSEA. Unmatched junction bases numbered 18, after V lost 6 bases and J lost 2 bases. The CDR3 loop reads CSVQGYGTGGRAAYNEQFF. In DNA, the CDR3 is TGCAGCGTCCAGGGGTACGGGACAGGGGGGAGGGCGGCCTACAATGAGCAGTTCTTC.

Concerning this clone itself: The same CDR3 is also encoded by other DNA sequences in this sample. This chain uses TRBV27 with TRBJ1-1, with D possibly matching TRBD1 (6 bases). The CDR3 is made up of 13 amino acids. Germline V gene lookup returns CDR1 MNHEY and CDR2 SMNVEV (reference sequence). The germline V and J ends were trimmed by 6 bases and 0 bases, with 8 bases remaining between them. For the CDR3, the DNA is TGTGCCAGCAGCCGGACAGTGAACACTGAAGCTTTCTTT. Translating gives CASSRTVNTEAFF.

This clone was counted a single time. This chain links TRBV6-1 with TRBJ2-1; no clear D gene. Germline V gene data show CDR1 as MNHNS and CDR2 as SASEGT. The V end was cut by 2 bases, the J end by 5 bases, with 7 bases between. The CDR3 covers 13 residues. CDR3 sequence reads: CASSESRNNEQFF. The CDR3, as DNA: TGTGCCAGCAGTGAAAGTAGAAACAATGAGCAGTTCTTC.